The rows below give T cell receptor beta chains drawn from one sample of a study of blood T cell repertoires in COVID-19. Only in-frame clones appear in the TCRdb table, and some are missing; sequencing was by immunoSEQ multiplex PCR. This repertoire shows 200,000 to 300,000 clones, around 84% found once; its top ten account for 5.2%. Sequences were obtained from peripheral blood. The receptor source for this set is an older woman with COVID-19, enrolled during active disease. The CDR3 runs from the conserved cysteine through the conserved F or W. A D gene is named only where the DNA matches it firmly. Clone size is not always given. Where it is, it says once, few, many or a class for expanded clones.

d_call: NA; v_call: TRBV20-1; clone_size: NA; j_call: TRBJ2-1; cdr3_nt: TGCAGTGCTAGTCGAGGGTCCGCTCGTGAGCAGTTCTTC; cdr3_aa: CSASRGSAREQFF
d_call: TRBD1; v_call: TRBV19; clone_size: NA; j_call: TRBJ1-2; cdr3_nt: TGTGCCAGTAGTATTCAGGGGGCGAATTCTGGCTACACCTTC; cdr3_aa: CASSIQGANSGYTF
d_call: TRBD2; v_call: TRBV4-3; clone_size: NA; j_call: TRBJ2-1; cdr3_nt: TGCGCCAGCAGCCAAGGACGGATAGCGGGAGCGGGCTCCTACAATGAGCAGTTCTTC; cdr3_aa: CASSQGRIAGAGSYNEQFF
d_call: TRBD2; v_call: TRBV7-3; clone_size: NA; j_call: TRBJ2-3; cdr3_nt: TGTGCCAGCAGCTTACTAGCCCTAGCGGGAGGTGGGGATACGCAGTATTTT; cdr3_aa: CASSLLALAGGGDTQYF
d_call: NA; v_call: TRBV28; clone_size: NA; j_call: TRBJ1-4; cdr3_nt: TGTGCCAGCAGTTTATGGAGGGCCGGGGATGAAAAACTGTTTTTT; cdr3_aa: CASSLWRAGDEKLFF
d_call: NA; v_call: TRBV7-2; clone_size: NA; j_call: TRBJ1-4; cdr3_nt: TGTGCCAGCAGCCTTGTCGGAGCTAATGAAAAACTGTTTTTT; cdr3_aa: CASSLVGANEKLFF
d_call: NA; v_call: TRBV19; clone_size: NA; j_call: TRBJ1-1; cdr3_nt: TGTGCCAGTTCTTACCCACCTACAGGAGAGACCACTGAAGCTTTCTTT; cdr3_aa: CASSYPPTGETTEAFF
d_call: TRBD1; v_call: TRBV30; clone_size: few; j_call: TRBJ1-2; cdr3_nt: TGTGCCCGGGAGAAGGGGACAGGGGGAGAGAATAACTATGGCTACACCTTC; cdr3_aa: CAREKGTGGENNYGYTF
d_call: NA; v_call: TRBV24-1; clone_size: NA; j_call: TRBJ2-3; cdr3_nt: TGTGCCACCAGTGATTCCGGGAGAAAAATAGATACGCAGTATTTT; cdr3_aa: CATSDSGRKIDTQYF
d_call: NA; v_call: TRBV18; clone_size: NA; j_call: TRBJ2-2; cdr3_nt: TGTGCCAGCTCACCAGGGGGCCGGGACACCGGGGAGCTGTTTTTT; cdr3_aa: CASSPGGRDTGELFF
d_call: NA; v_call: TRBV3-1/TRBV3-2; clone_size: NA; j_call: TRBJ1-2; cdr3_nt: TGTGCCAGCAGCCAAGGGGAGTTTGGCTACACCTTC; cdr3_aa: CASSQGEFGYTF
d_call: NA; v_call: TRBV11-3; clone_size: few; j_call: TRBJ2-7; cdr3_nt: TGTGCCAGCAGCTTAGCCGCAGGGTTCGAGCAGTACTTC; cdr3_aa: CASSLAAGFEQYF
d_call: NA; v_call: TRBV10-3; clone_size: NA; j_call: TRBJ1-1; cdr3_nt: TGTGCCATCAGGGTACAGGGACGAAACACTGAAGCTTTCTTT; cdr3_aa: CAIRVQGRNTEAFF
d_call: TRBD1; v_call: TRBV3-1/TRBV3-2; clone_size: NA; j_call: TRBJ1-6; cdr3_nt: TGTGCCAGCAGTCATAGGACAGGGGGTTCACCCCTCCACTTT; cdr3_aa: CASSHRTGGSPLHF
d_call: TRBD2; v_call: TRBV24-1; clone_size: once; j_call: TRBJ2-1; cdr3_nt: TGTGCCACCAGTGATTCACGGACTAGCGGGAGCTCCTACAATGAGCAGTTCTTC; cdr3_aa: CATSDSRTSGSSYNEQFF
d_call: NA; v_call: TRBV15; clone_size: NA; j_call: TRBJ2-3; cdr3_nt: TGTGCCACCAGCATCTACGGAGGGGATACGCAGTATTTT; cdr3_aa: CATSIYGGDTQYF
d_call: TRBD1; v_call: TRBV6-2/TRBV6-3; clone_size: NA; j_call: TRBJ2-7; cdr3_nt: TGTGCCAGCAGTTCAAGGGGGCTAACCCTAGCCTACGAGCAGTACTTC; cdr3_aa: CASSSRGLTLAYEQYF
d_call: NA; v_call: TRBV5-1; clone_size: NA; j_call: TRBJ2-7; cdr3_nt: TGCGCCAGCACTAGCGTTGGCGAGCAGTACTTC; cdr3_aa: CASTSVGEQYF
d_call: NA; v_call: TRBV6-5; clone_size: NA; j_call: TRBJ1-4; cdr3_nt: TGTGCCAGCAGTTACCGGCGGGTCGCAACTAATGAAAAACTGTTTTTT; cdr3_aa: CASSYRRVATNEKLFF
d_call: NA; v_call: TRBV7-9; clone_size: once; j_call: TRBJ1-2; cdr3_nt: TGTGCCAGCAGCTTAGGAACCAGGGTCCTTAACTATGGCTACACCTTC; cdr3_aa: CASSLGTRVLNYGYTF
d_call: NA; v_call: TRBV15; clone_size: NA; j_call: TRBJ1-2; cdr3_nt: TGTGCCACCAGCAGAGGAGGACTTAACTATGGCTACACCTTC; cdr3_aa: CATSRGGLNYGYTF
d_call: TRBD1; v_call: TRBV7-9; clone_size: NA; j_call: TRBJ1-1; cdr3_nt: TGTGCCAGCAGCCCGACTCGGGACAGGGGGCGAACTGAAGCTTTCTTT; cdr3_aa: CASSPTRDRGRTEAFF
d_call: TRBD2; v_call: TRBV30; clone_size: NA; j_call: TRBJ2-3; cdr3_nt: TGTGCCTGGAGTTCGGGGGGTGGGGATACGCAGTATTTT; cdr3_aa: CAWSSGGGDTQYF
d_call: TRBD2; v_call: TRBV9; clone_size: once; j_call: TRBJ2-1; cdr3_nt: TGTGCCAGCAGCGTAGATCCTAGCGGGAGAAATGAGCAGTTCTTC; cdr3_aa: CASSVDPSGRNEQFF
d_call: NA; v_call: TRBV9; clone_size: few; j_call: TRBJ2-3; cdr3_nt: TGTGCCAGCAGCGTAGCGACAGATACGCAGTATTTT; cdr3_aa: CASSVATDTQYF
d_call: TRBD2; v_call: TRBV5-4; clone_size: NA; j_call: TRBJ2-3; cdr3_nt: TGTGCCAGCAGCTCCTCGGGTAGCGGGAGGGCCAGAGATACGCAGTATTTT; cdr3_aa: CASSSSGSGRARDTQYF
d_call: TRBD2; v_call: TRBV5-1; clone_size: NA; j_call: TRBJ2-3; cdr3_nt: TGCGCCAGCAGCTTCGGTAGCGGGAGTGCAGATACGCAGTATTTT; cdr3_aa: CASSFGSGSADTQYF
d_call: NA; v_call: TRBV7-2; clone_size: NA; j_call: TRBJ1-1; cdr3_nt: TGTGCCAGCAGCTTAGACCCAGGGGACACTGAAGCTTTCTTT; cdr3_aa: CASSLDPGDTEAFF
d_call: NA; v_call: TRBV28; clone_size: NA; j_call: TRBJ1-4; cdr3_nt: TGTGCCAGCAGATCCCCCACCTGGAGGGGCATGGTCGAAAAACTGTTTTTT; cdr3_aa: CASRSPTWRGMVEKLFF
d_call: TRBD2; v_call: TRBV6-8; clone_size: NA; j_call: TRBJ2-2; cdr3_nt: TGTGCCAGCAGGACGGGACTAGACGGCGGGGAGCTGTTTTTT; cdr3_aa: CASRTGLDGGELFF
d_call: NA; v_call: TRBV7-8; clone_size: NA; j_call: TRBJ2-1; cdr3_nt: TGTGCCAGCAGCATAAGCAGGGCGGGATCTTGGAATGAGCAGTTCTTC; cdr3_aa: CASSISRAGSWNEQFF
d_call: TRBD2; v_call: TRBV30; clone_size: NA; j_call: TRBJ2-3; cdr3_nt: TGTGCCTGGACCCTTAGCGGGAGGGCCGCAGATACGCAGTATTTT; cdr3_aa: CAWTLSGRAADTQYF